What follows are 18 T cell receptor beta chains derived from one specimen sequenced in a study of T cells in Graves' hyperthyroidism and ophthalmopathy. What was amplified from RNA transcripts were TCR beta CDR3 regions. The TCR CDR3 first-round RT-PCR relied on the HTBI primer set. TCRdb ran MiXCR on the multiplex PCR reads and lists one entry per CDR3 protein. The sample contains about 330,000 distinct CDR3 sequences, roughly 13% of which appear only once. The source material was blood. These TCRs come from a woman aged 35 to 49 with Graves' ophthalmopathy.

This clonotype was detected only a few times. The chain is built from TRBV14 and TRBJ2-2; D may be TRBD1 or TRBD2 (5 bases each). Trimming left V 1 base short and J 6 bases short, with 27 bases between. There are 20 residues in the CDR3. Germline CDR1 and CDR2: SGHDN and FVKESK. Written as DNA, the CDR3 is TGTGCCAGCAGCCAAGTTTTCCTTCCAGGGAGAGCCCCTTTTTCCGGGGAGCTGTTTTTT. Amino acids: CASSQVFLPGRAPFSGELFF.

This clonotype has ten or more counts. The CDR3 region has the DNA TGTGCCAGCAGCTACGGAACAGCTTCCTACGAGCAGTACTTC. Translation gives CASSYGTASYEQYF. The chain links TRBV7-9 to TRBJ2-7, with D unresolved. The CDR3 spans 14 residues. The V end was cut by 4 bases, the J end by 1 base, with 11 bases between. The germline V gene encodes CDR1 SEHNR and CDR2 FQNEAQ (reference sequence). The whole variable domain, remainder taken from reference TRBV7-9 and TRBJ2-7, is DTGVSQNPRHKITKRGQNVTFRCDPISEHNRLYWYRQTLGQGPEFLTYFQNEAQLEKSRLLSDRFSAERPKGSFSTLEIQRTEQGDSAMYLCASSYGTASYEQYFGPGTRLTVT.

The chain recombines TRBV10-1 with TRBJ2-1; D is unresolved. Germline V CDR1 and CDR2: WNHNN, SYGVQD (reference sequence). This CDR3 comprises 12 residues. Trimming shortened V by 7 bases and J by 4 bases, and 8 bases separated the two germline ends. The CDR3 sequence is CASKGLYNEQFF. The CDR3 DNA is TGCGCCAGCAAGGGTCTGTACAATGAGCAGTTCTTC.

The genes are TRBV20-1 and TRBJ1-1; TRBD1 aligns across 9 bases. This CDR3 has 15 amino acids. Germline CDR1 DFQATT, CDR2 SNEGSKA (reference sequence). CDR3 coding DNA: TGCAGGGCCCCCGGACAGGGGCCCCTGAACACTGAAGCTTTCTTT. Encoded protein: CRAPGQGPLNTEAFF.

There are a few counts of this clonotype. V usage is TRBV3-1 and J usage is TRBJ2-2; TRBD2 matches at 14 bases. Trimming cost V 3 bases and J 7 bases; bases outside gene matches: 4. CDR1 and CDR2 from the germline V gene are LGHDT and YNNKEL (reference sequence). The CDR3 consists of 16 residues. Written as DNA, the CDR3 is TGTGCCAGCAGCCATGGGACTAGCGGGGGTGTCGGGGAGCTGTTTTTT. Translated: CASSHGTSGGVGELFF. The full variable domain, rest sourced from reference TRBV3-1 and TRBJ2-2, is DTAVSQTPKYLVTQMGNDKSIKCEQNLGHDTMYWYKQDSKKFLKIMFSYNNKELIINETVPNRFSPKSPDKAHLNLHINSLELGDSAVYFCASSHGTSGGVGELFFGEGSRLTVL.

This clonotype occurred many times. V and J are TRBV27 and TRBJ1-1, with unresolved D. The CDR3 has 14 amino acids. V lost 2 bases and J lost 1, with 8 bases in between. The V gene's germline CDR1 is MNHEY and CDR2 SMNVEV (reference sequence). Here the CDR3 DNA reads TGTGCCAGCAGTTTAACCTACGGGAACACTGAAGCTTTCTTT. Translated, it gives CASSLTYGNTEAFF.

This clonotype showed up just a few times. This rearrangement joins TRBV19 to TRBJ2-7; D gene ambiguous. Germline values: CDR1 LNHDA, CDR2 SQIVND (reference sequence). CDR3 length: 15 amino acids. Trimming removed 4 bases at V and 7 bases at J, with 20 bases between. The chain's CDR3 is CASSSLAESRREQYF. In DNA, the CDR3 is TGTGCCAGTAGTAGCCTTGCGGAGTCGCGACGTGAGCAGTACTTC.

This clonotype came up many times. The chain combines TRBV28 with TRBJ2-7, with D perhaps assigned TRBD1 or TRBD2 (5 bases each). V was clipped by 3 bases and J by 2 bases, with 11 bases between them. CDR1 is MDHEN and CDR2 is SYDVKM in the germline V gene. The CDR3 covers 14 residues. The CDR3 DNA follows: TGTGCCAGCAGTTTGTGGGGGACCACCTACGAGCAGTACTTC. Translated: CASSLWGTTYEQYF.

This clonotype was recorded at least ten times. This rearrangement joins TRBV12-3 or TRBV12-4 to TRBJ2-4; D call uncertain. Between the trimmed V and J ends, which lost 3 bases and 5 bases, there was a span of 8 bases. This CDR3 has 13 residues. In nucleotides, the CDR3 is TGTGCCAGCAGTTTCCGAGGACAAAACATTCAGTACTTC. The encoded protein is CASSFRGQNIQYF.

This sequence joins TRBV15 and TRBJ2-5; the D gene could be TRBD1 or TRBD2 (5 bases each). This CDR3 has 13 amino acids. Germline assignment: CDR1 LNHNV and CDR2 YYDKDF (reference sequence). Deletions cut 5 bases from V and 2 bases from J, with 9 bases between. The DNA for the CDR3 is TGTGCCACCAGCCGGGGCATACAAGAGACCCAGTACTTC. Encoded protein: CATSRGIQETQYF.

This clonotype occurred many times. The V and J genes are TRBV2 and TRBJ1-5, with D hard to call. This CDR3 region has 13 residues. Trimming removed 11 bases from V and 6 bases from J, with 17 bases in between. Germline V CDR1 and CDR2: SNHLY, FYNNEI. CDR3 nucleotide sequence: TGTGCCTGTGCACGGGGTCACGGTCAGCCCCAGCATTTT. Translating it yields CACARGHGQPQHF.

This clonotype was counted at least ten times. The chain recombines TRBV5-1 with TRBJ2-3, with 11 bases identical to TRBD2. CDR1 is SGHRS and CDR2 is YFSETQ in the germline V gene. V was clipped by 4 bases and J by 1 base; unmatched bases: 5. CDR3 length: 16 amino acids. The DNA for the CDR3 is TGCGCCAGCAGCCCCGGACTAGCGGGTGGCACAGATACGCAGTATTTT. Translated, it gives CASSPGLAGGTDTQYF.

This clonotype has a handful of counts. This chain connects TRBV11-2 to TRBJ2-7; 10 bases are a match to TRBD2. The V and J ends lost 4 bases and 7 bases, in that order; junction bases with no gene match: 19. Germline V gene data show CDR1 as SGHAT and CDR2 as FQNNGV. The length of the CDR3 is 18 residues. The DNA for the CDR3 is TGTGCCAGCAGCTCCGGGTTAGCGGGGGGTCTGACGGTGTGGGAGCAGTACTTC. It is translated as CASSSGLAGGLTVWEQYF.

In its sample, this clonotype was seen many times. The rearrangement links TRBV7-9 to TRBJ1-1, with D possibly TRBD1 on 5 matching bases. The CDR3 has 16 residues. Germline V lookup: CDR1 SEHNR, CDR2 FQNEAQ (reference sequence). Between the trimmed V and J ends, which lost 5 bases and 3 bases, there was a span of 19 bases. For the CDR3, the DNA is TGTGCCAGCAGCCCCCCGTGGGGGGAAGGGCACACTGAAGCTTTCTTT. This sequence encodes CASSPPWGEGHTEAFF.

In this sample, this clonotype turned up many times. This rearrangement joins TRBV2 to TRBJ2-3; D gene unclear. The CDR3 length is 14 residues. Germline V gives CDR1 SNHLY, CDR2 FYNNEI. V lost 1 base and J 2 bases, leaving 7 bases between the germline ends. This CDR3 is CASSEGVFTDTQYF. The CDR3 DNA follows: TGTGCCAGCAGTGAAGGCGTGTTCACAGATACGCAGTATTTT.

This clonotype was counted a few times. The chain couples TRBV20-1 to TRBJ2-2; 10 nucleotides align to TRBD2. The CDR3 contains 15 residues. The germline CDR1 and CDR2 sequences are DFQATT and SNEGSKA (reference sequence). Trimming removed 6 bases from V and 7 bases from J; junction bases left unmatched: 11. The CDR3 region has the DNA TGCAGTGCCTGGGCGTCTAGCGGGAGTTTCGGGGAGCTGTTTTTT. Encoded protein: CSAWASSGSFGELFF.

In this sample, this clonotype turned up a few times. This chain connects TRBV13 to TRBJ2-1; tentative D call: TRBD1 (8 bases). The V gene lost 5 bases and the J gene lost 9 bases, with 14 bases spanning the gap. The CDR3 runs to 13 residues. The germline gives CDR1 PRHDT, CDR2 FYEKMQ (reference sequence). Written as DNA, the CDR3 is TGTGCCAGCAGCCAGGACAGGGAGGGTGAGCAGTTCTTC. Translation: CASSQDREGEQFF.

This clonotype was detected only a few times. This chain joins TRBV12-3 or TRBV12-4 and TRBJ2-7; no reliable D call. V was pared by 5 bases and J by 2 bases, with 13 bases between. The CDR3 extends over 14 amino acids. The CDR3 sequence: CASSPTGLTYEQYF. The CDR3 DNA reads TGTGCCAGCAGTCCAACGGGCCTAACCTACGAGCAGTACTTC.